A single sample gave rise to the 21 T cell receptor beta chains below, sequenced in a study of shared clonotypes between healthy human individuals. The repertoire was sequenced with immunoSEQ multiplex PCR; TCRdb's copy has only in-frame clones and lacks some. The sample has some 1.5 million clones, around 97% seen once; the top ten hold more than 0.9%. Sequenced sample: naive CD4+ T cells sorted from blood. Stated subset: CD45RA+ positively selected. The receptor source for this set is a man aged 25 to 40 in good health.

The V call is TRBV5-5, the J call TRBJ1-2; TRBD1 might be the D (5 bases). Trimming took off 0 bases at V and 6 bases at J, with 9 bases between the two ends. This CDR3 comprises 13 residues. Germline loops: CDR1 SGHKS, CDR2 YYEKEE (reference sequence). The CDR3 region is CASSLARGDGYTF. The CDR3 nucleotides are TGTGCCAGCAGCTTGGCCCGAGGGGATGGCTACACCTTC.

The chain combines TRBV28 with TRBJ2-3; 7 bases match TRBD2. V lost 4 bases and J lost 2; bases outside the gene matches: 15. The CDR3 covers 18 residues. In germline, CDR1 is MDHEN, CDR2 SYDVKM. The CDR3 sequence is CASSSPWTSFTYTDTQYF. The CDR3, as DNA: TGTGCCAGCAGTTCCCCATGGACTAGTTTCACCTACACAGATACGCAGTATTTT.

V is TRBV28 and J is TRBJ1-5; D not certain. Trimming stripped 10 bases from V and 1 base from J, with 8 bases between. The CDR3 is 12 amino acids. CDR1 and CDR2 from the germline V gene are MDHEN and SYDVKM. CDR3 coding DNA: TGTGCCACCCTGGTGAGCAATCAGCCCCAGCATTTT. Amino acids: CATLVSNQPQHF.

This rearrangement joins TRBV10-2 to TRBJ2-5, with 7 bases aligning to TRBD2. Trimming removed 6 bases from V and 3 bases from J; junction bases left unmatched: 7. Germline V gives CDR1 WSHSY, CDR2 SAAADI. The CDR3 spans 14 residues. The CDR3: CASRRGGPEETQYF. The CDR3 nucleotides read TGCGCCAGCAGGAGGGGAGGGCCGGAAGAGACCCAGTACTTC.

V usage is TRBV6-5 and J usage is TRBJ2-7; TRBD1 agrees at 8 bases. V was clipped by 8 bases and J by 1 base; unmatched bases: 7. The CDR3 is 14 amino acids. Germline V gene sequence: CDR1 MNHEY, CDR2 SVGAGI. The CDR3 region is CASGTGGDSYEQYF. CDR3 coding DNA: TGTGCCAGCGGCACAGGGGGTGATTCCTACGAGCAGTACTTC.

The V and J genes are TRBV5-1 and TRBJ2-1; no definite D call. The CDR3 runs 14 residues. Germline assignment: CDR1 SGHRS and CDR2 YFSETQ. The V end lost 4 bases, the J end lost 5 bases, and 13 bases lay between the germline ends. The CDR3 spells CASSQREADNEQFF. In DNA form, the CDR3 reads TGCGCCAGCAGCCAGCGTGAAGCCGACAATGAGCAGTTCTTC.

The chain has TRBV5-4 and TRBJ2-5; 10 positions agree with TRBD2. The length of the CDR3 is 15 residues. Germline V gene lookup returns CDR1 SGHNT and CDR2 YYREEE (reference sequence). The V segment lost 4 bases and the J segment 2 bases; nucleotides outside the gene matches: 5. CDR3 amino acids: CASSLRTSGQETQYF. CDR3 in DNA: TGTGCCAGCAGCCTCCGGACTAGCGGACAAGAGACCCAGTACTTC.

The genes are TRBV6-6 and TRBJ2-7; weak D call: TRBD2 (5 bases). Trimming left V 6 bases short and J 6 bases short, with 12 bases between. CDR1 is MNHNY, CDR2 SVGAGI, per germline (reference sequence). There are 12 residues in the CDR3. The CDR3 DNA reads TGTGCCAGCAGGCCAGCGGCAGGCGAGCAGTACTTC. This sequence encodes CASRPAAGEQYF.

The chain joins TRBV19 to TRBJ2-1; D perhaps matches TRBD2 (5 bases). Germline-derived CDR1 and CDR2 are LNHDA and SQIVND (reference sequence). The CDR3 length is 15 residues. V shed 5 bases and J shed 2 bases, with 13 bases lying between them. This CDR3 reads CASSDSLTTYNEQFF. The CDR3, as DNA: TGTGCCAGTAGTGATTCCCTGACTACCTACAATGAGCAGTTCTTC.

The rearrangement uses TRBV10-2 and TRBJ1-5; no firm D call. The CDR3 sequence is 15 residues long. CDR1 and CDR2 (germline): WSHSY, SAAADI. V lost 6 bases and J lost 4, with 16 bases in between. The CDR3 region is CASSSTTAGNQPQHF. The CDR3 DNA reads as TGCGCCAGCAGCTCCACGACGGCGGGGAATCAGCCCCAGCATTTT.

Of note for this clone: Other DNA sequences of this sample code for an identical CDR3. This CDR3 is CASSMLGNTEAFF. CDR3 bases: TGTGCCAGTAGTATGTTAGGGAACACTGAAGCTTTCTTT. The V gene is TRBV19, the J gene TRBJ1-1; no definite D call. The CDR3 has 13 residues. The germline V and J ends were trimmed by 3 bases and 1 base, with 6 bases remaining between them. The V gene's germline CDR1 is LNHDA and CDR2 SQIVND (reference sequence).

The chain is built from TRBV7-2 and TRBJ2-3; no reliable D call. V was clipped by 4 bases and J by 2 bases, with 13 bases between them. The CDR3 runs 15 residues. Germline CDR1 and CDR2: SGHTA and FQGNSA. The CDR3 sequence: CASSSAIPLTDTQYF. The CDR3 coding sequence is TGTGCCAGCAGCTCCGCCATCCCCCTCACAGATACGCAGTATTTT.

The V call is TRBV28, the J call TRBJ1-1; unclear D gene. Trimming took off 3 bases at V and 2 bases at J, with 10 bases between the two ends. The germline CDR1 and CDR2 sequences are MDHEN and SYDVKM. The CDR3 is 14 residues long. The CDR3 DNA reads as TGTGCCAGCAGTTTGGGTTTAGGAAACACTGAAGCTTTCTTT. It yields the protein CASSLGLGNTEAFF.

CDR3 sequence: CASSFSRAYEQYF. The CDR3 DNA sequence: TGTGCCAGCAGCTTTTCCCGAGCCTACGAGCAGTACTTC. The chain is built from TRBV11-2 and TRBJ2-7; unclear D gene. The CDR3 totals 13 residues. V lost 3 bases and J lost 2, with 8 bases in between. Per the germline V gene, CDR1 is SGHAT and CDR2 is FQNNGV.

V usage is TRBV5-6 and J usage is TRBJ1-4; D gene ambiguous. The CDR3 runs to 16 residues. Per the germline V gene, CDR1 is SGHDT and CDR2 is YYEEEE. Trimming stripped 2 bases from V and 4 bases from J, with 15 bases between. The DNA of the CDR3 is TGTGCCAGCAGCTTACGGTGGCAGGTTTTTAATGAAAAACTGTTTTTT. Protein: CASSLRWQVFNEKLFF. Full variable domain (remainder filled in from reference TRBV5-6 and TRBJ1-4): DAGVTQSPTHLIKTRGQQVTLRCSPKSGHDTVSWYQQALGQGPQFIFQYYEEEERQRGNFPDRFSGHQFPNYSSELNVNALLLGDSALYLCASSLRWQVFNEKLFFGSGTQLSVL.

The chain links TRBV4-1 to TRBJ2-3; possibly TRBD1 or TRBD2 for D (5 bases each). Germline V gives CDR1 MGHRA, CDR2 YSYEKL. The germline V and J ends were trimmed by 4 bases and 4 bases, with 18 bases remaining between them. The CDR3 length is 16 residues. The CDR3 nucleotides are TGCGCCAGCAGCCTTACGAGAGGGGTGGCCCCAGATACGCAGTATTTT. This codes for CASSLTRGVAPDTQYF.

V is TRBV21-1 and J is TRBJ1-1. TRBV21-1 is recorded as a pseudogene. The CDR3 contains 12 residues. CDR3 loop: CAGREKNTEAFF. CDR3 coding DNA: TGTGCCGGTCGGGAGAAGAACACTGAAGCTTTCTTT.

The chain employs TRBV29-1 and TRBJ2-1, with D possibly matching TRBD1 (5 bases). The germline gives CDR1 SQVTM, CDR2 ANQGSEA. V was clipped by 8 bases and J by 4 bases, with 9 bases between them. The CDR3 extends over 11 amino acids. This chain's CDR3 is CSYRNYNEQFF. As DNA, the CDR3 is TGCAGCTACAGGAATTACAATGAGCAGTTCTTC.

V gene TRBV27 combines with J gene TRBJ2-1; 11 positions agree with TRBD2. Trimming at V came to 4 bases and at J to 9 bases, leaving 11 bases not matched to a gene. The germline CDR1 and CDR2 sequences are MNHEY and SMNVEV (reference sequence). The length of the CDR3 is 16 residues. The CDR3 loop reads CASSSTTSGTTVEQFF. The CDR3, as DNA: TGTGCCAGCAGTTCGACGACTAGCGGGACTACGGTTGAGCAGTTCTTC.

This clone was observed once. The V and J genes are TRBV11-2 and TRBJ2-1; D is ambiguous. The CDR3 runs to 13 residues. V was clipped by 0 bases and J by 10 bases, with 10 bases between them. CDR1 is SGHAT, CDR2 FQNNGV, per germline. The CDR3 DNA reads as TGTGCCAGCAGCTTAGAAGGGTTGGAGGAGCAGTTCTTC. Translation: CASSLEGLEEQFF.

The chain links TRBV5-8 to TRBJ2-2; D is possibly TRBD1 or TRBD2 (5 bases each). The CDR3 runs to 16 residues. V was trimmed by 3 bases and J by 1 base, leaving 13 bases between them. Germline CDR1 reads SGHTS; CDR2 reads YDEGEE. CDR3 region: CASSSLPGRNTGELFF. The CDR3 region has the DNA TGTGCCAGCAGCTCCCTACCGGGGCGGAACACCGGGGAGCTGTTTTTT. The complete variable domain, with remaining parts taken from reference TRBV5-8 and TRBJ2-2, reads EAGVTQSPTHLIKTRGQQATLRCSPISGHTSVYWYQQALGLGLQFLLWYDEGEERNRGNFPPRFSGRQFPNYSSELNVNALELEDSALYLCASSSLPGRNTGELFFGEGSRLTVL.